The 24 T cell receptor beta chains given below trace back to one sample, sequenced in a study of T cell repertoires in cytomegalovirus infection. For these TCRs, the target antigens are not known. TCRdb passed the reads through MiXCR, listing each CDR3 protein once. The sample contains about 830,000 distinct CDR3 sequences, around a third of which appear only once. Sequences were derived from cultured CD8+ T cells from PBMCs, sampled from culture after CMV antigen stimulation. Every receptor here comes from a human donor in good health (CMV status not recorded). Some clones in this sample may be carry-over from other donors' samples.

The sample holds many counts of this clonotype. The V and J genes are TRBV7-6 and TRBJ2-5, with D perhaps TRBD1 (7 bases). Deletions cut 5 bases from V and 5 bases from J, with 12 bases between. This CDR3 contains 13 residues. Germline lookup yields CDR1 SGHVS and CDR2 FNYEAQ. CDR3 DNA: TGTGCCAGCAGCAAGACAGGGAGGGAGACCCAGTACTTC. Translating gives CASSKTGRETQYF.

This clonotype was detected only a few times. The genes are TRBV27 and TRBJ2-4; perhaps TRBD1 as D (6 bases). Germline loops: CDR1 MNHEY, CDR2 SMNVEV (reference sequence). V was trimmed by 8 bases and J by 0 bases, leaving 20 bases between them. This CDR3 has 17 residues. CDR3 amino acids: CASQTSAGDLAKNIQYF. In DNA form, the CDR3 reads TGTGCCAGCCAGACTTCTGCAGGGGACCTAGCCAAAAACATTCAGTACTTC.

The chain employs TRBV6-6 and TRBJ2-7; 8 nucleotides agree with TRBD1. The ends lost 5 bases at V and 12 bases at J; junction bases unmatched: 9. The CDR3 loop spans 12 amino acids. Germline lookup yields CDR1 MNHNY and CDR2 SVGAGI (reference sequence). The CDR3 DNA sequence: TGTGCCAGCAGTCCGGACAGGGAGACCCTGTACTTC. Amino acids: CASSPDRETLYF.

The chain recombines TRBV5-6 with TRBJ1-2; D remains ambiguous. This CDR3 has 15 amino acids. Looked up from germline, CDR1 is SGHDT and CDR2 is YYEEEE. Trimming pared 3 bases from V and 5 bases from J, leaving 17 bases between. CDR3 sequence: CASSSTFGGGYGYTF. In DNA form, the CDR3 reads TGTGCCAGCAGCTCGACATTTGGAGGAGGGTATGGCTACACCTTC.

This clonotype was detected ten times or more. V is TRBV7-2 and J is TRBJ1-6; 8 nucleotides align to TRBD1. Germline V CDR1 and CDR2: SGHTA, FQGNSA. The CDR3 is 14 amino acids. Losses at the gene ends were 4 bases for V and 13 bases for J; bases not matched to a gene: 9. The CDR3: CASSSGTGLPPLHF. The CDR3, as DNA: TGTGCCAGCAGCTCCGGGACAGGCCTTCCGCCCCTCCACTTT.

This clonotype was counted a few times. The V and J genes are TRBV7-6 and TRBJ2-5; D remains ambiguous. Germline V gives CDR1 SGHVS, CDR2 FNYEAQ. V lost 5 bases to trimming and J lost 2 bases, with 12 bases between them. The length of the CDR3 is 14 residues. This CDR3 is CASSQSRAQETQYF. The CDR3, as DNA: TGTGCCAGCAGCCAGAGTAGGGCACAAGAGACCCAGTACTTC.

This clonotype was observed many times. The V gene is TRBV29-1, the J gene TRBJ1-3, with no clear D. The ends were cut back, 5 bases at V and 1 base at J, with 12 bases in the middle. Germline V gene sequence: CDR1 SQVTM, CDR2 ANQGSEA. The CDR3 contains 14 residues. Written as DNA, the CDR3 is TGCAGCGTTCTCCTAGACGGTTCTGGAAACACCATATATTTT. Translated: CSVLLDGSGNTIYF.

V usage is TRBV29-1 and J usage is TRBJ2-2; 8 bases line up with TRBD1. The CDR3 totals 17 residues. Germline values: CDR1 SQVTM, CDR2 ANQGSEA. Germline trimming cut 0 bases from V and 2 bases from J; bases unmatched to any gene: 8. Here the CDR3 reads CSVEDRTGNPNTGELFF. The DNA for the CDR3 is TGCAGCGTTGAAGACCGGACAGGGAATCCCAACACCGGGGAGCTGTTTTTT.

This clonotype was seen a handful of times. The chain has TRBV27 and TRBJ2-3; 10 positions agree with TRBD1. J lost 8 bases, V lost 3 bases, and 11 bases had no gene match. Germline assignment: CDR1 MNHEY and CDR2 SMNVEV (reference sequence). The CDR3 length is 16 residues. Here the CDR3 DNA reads TGTGCCAGCAGTTTGGCTCTGGGACAGGGGCTTTCTACGCAGTATTTT. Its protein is CASSLALGQGLSTQYF.

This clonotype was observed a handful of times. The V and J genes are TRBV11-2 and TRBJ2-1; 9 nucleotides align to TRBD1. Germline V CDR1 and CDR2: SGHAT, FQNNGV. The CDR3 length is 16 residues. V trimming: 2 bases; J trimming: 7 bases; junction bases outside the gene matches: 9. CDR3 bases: TGTGCCAGCAGCTTATTTTGGGGACAGGGTGAAAATGAGCAGTTCTTC. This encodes CASSLFWGQGENEQFF.

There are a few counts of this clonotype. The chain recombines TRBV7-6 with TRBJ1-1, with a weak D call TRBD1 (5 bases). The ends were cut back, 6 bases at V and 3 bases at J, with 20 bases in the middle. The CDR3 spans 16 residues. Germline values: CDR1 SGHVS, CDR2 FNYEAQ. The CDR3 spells CASRLAEGREDTEAFF. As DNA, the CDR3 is TGTGCCAGCAGACTAGCGGAGGGGCGCGAGGACACTGAAGCTTTCTTT.

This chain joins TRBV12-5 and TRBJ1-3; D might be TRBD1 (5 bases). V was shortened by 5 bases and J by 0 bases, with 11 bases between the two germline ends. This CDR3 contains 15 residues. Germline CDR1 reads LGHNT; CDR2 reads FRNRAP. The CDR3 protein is CASGRDGRSGNTIYF. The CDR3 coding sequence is TGTGCTAGTGGTCGGGACGGACGCTCTGGAAACACCATATATTTT. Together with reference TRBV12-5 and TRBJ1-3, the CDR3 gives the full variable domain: DARVTQTPRHKVTEMGQEVTMRCQPILGHNTVFWYRQTMMQGLELLAYFRNRAPLDDSGMPKDRFSAEMPDATLATLKIQPSEPRDSAVYFCASGRDGRSGNTIYFGEGSWLTVV.

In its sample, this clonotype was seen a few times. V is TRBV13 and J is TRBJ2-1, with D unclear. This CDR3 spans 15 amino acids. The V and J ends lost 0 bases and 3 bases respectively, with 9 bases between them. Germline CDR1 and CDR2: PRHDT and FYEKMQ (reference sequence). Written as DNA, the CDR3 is TGTGCCAGCAGCTTAGGTGTCAACTTCTACAATGAGCAGTTCTTC. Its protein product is CASSLGVNFYNEQFF.

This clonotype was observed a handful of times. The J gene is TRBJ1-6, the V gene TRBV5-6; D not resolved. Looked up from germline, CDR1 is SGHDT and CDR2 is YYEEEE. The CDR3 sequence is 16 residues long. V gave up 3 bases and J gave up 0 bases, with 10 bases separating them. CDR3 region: CASSWTESSYNSPLHF. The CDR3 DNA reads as TGTGCCAGCAGCTGGACTGAAAGCTCCTATAATTCACCCCTCCACTTT.

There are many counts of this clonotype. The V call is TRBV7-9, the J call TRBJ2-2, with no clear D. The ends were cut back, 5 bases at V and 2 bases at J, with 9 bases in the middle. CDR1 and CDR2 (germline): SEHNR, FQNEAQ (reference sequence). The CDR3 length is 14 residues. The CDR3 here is CASSIRGNTGELFF. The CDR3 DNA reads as TGTGCCAGCAGCATCCGCGGCAACACCGGGGAGCTGTTTTTT.

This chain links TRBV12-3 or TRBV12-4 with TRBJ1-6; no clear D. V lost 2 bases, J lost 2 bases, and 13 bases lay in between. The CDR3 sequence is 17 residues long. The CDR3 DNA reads TGTGCCAGCAGTTTAACCCCGGGAGGAACCTATAATTCACCCCTCCACTTT. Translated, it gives CASSLTPGGTYNSPLHF.

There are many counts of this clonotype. The CDR3 sequence: CASSLAGTGGYNEQFF. CDR3 DNA: TGTGCCAGCAGCTTAGCCGGGACAGGGGGCTACAATGAGCAGTTCTTC. J is TRBJ2-1 and V is TRBV7-9, with 11 positions matching TRBD1. Germline CDR1 SEHNR, CDR2 FQNEAQ (reference sequence). J was trimmed by 3 bases and V by 0 bases; bases with no gene match: 1. The CDR3 has 16 amino acids.

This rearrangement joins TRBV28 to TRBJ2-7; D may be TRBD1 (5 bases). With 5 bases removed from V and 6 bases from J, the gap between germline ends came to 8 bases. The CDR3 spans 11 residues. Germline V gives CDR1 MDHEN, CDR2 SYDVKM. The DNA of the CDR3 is TGTGCCAGCAGTCGGACACTCGAGCAGTACGTC. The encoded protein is CASSRTLEQYV.

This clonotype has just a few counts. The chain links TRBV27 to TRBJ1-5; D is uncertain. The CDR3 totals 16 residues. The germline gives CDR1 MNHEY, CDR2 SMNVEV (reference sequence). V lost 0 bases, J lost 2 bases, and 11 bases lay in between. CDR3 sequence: CASSLSTGFRNQPQHF. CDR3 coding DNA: TGTGCCAGCAGTTTATCGACCGGGTTCCGCAATCAGCCCCAGCATTTT.

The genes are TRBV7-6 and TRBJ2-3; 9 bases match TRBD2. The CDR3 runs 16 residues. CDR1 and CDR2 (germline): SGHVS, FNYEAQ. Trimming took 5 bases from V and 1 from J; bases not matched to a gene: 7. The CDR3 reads CASSRPASGGTDTQYF. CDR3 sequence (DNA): TGTGCCAGCAGCCGACCGGCTAGCGGGGGCACAGATACGCAGTATTTT. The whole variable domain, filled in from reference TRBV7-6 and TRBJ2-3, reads GAGVSQSPRYKVTKRGQDVALRCDPISGHVSLYWYRQALGQGPEFLTYFNYEAQQDKSGLPNDRFSAERPEGSISTLTIQRTEQRDSAMYRCASSRPASGGTDTQYFGPGTRLTVL.

The chain's CDR3 is CASSLDQTEAFF. DNA of the CDR3: TGCGCCAGCAGCCTCGACCAGACTGAAGCTTTCTTT. V gene TRBV4-1 combines with J gene TRBJ1-1; D call uncertain. CDR1 MGHRA and CDR2 YSYEKL come from the germline V gene. V was pared by 4 bases and J by 5 bases, with 8 bases between. This CDR3 contains 12 residues.

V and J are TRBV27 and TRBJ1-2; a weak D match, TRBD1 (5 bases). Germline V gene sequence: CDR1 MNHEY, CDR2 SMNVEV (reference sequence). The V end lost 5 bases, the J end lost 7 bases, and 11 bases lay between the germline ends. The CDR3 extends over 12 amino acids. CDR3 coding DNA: TGTGCCAGCAGTGAGGGACTTAGTGGCTACACCTTC. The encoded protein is CASSEGLSGYTF.

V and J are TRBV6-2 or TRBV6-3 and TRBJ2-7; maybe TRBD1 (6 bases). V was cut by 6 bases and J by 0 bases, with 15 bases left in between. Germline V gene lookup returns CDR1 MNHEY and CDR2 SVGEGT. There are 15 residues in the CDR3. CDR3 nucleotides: TGTGCCAGCAGCTTCCTCCGGGACAACTCCTACGAGCAGTACTTC. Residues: CASSFLRDNSYEQYF.

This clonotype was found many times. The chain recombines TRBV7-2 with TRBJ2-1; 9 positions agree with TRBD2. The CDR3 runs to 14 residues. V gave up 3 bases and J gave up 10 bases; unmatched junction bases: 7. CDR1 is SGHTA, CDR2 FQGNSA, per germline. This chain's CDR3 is CASSFGGGANEQFF. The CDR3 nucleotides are TGTGCCAGCAGCTTTGGCGGGGGGGCGAACGAGCAGTTCTTC.